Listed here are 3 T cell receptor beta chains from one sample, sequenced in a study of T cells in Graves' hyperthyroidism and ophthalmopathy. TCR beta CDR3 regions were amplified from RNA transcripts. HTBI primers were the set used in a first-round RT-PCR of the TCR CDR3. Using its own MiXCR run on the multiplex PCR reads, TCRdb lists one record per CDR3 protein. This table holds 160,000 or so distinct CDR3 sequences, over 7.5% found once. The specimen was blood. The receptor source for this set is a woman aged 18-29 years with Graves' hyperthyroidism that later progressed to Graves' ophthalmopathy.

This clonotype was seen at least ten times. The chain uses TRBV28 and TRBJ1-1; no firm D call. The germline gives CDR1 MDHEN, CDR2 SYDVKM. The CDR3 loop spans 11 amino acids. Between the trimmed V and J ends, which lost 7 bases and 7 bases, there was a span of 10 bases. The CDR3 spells CASTLGYEAFF. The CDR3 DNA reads TGTGCCAGCACTTTGGGCTATGAAGCTTTCTTT.

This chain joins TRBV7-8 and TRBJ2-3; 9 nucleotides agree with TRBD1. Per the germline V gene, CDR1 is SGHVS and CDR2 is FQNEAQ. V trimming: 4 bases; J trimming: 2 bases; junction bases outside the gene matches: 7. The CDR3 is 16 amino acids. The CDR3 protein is CASSSGTGGYTDTQYF. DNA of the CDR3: TGTGCCAGCAGCTCTGGAACAGGGGGCTACACAGATACGCAGTATTTT.

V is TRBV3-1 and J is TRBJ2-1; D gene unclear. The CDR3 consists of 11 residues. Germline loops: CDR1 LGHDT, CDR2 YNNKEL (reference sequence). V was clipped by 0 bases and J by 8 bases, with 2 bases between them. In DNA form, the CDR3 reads TGTGCCAGCAGCCAAGATCATGAGCAGTTCTTC. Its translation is CASSQDHEQFF.